This TCR beta chain was sequenced in a study of beta chain features in type 1 diabetes. Isolated RNA was reverse transcribed in full, so expressed TCRB transcripts were sequenced. Using immunoSEQ multiplex PCR, the repertoire was profiled, and TCRdb retains in-frame clones only, with some absent. The sample comprises some 150,000 clones, roughly 50% of which are singletons, and 0.4% to 0.5% rests with the top ten. This clonotype originated in a man between 18 and 35 years old in good health. Sequencing used Tregs from blood.

This CDR3 reads CASSPILYEQFF. In nucleotides, the CDR3 is TGTGCCAGCAGTCCCATACTTTATGAGCAGTTCTTC. This sequence joins TRBV28 and TRBJ2-1; D is uncertain. The ends were cut back, 5 bases at V and 8 bases at J, with 10 bases in the middle. Germline assignment: CDR1 MDHEN and CDR2 SYDVKM. The CDR3 sequence is 12 residues long.